Shown below are 31 T cell receptor beta chains from a single sample sequenced in a study of T cells in Graves' hyperthyroidism and ophthalmopathy. Using RNA transcripts as the source, TCR beta CDR3 regions were amplified. The TCR CDR3 was amplified in a first-round RT-PCR using the HTBI primer set. From the multiplex PCR reads, TCRdb called clonotypes with MiXCR, one entry per CDR3 protein. Of hundreds of thousands of distinct CDR3 sequences in the sample, approximately 15% were seen once. Input material: blood. The receptors derive from a woman aged 18-29 years with Graves' hyperthyroidism.

This clonotype was observed at least ten times. J is TRBJ2-3 and V is TRBV7-2; 8 bases match TRBD1. The germline gives CDR1 SGHTA, CDR2 FQGNSA. CDR3 length: 19 amino acids. J was trimmed by 3 bases and V by 5 bases; bases with no gene match: 19. In DNA, the CDR3 is TGTGCCAGCAGCAGCCAGGGGGGTAGGATGACAGGGGATACAGATACGCAGTATTTT. This codes for CASSSQGGRMTGDTDTQYF. Looking up the rest from reference TRBV7-2 and TRBJ2-3 gives the full variable domain: GAGVSQSPSNKVTEKGKDVELRCDPISGHTALYWYRQSLGQGLEFLIYFQGNSAPDKSGLPSDRFSAERTGGSVSTLTIQRTQQEDSAVYLCASSSQGGRMTGDTDTQYFGPGTRLTVL.

V and J are TRBV7-4 and TRBJ2-7; D is perhaps TRBD2 (6 bases). The V end lost 8 bases, the J end lost 7 bases, and 21 bases lay between the germline ends. This CDR3 contains 14 residues. Germline values: CDR1 SGHVT, CDR2 SQSDAQ. The CDR3 sequence: CASVCSGKSREQYF. In DNA, the CDR3 is TGTGCCAGCGTATGTAGCGGAAAGAGCCGGGAGCAGTACTTC.

This clonotype was counted many times. This rearrangement joins TRBV6-2 or TRBV6-3 to TRBJ2-1; D tentatively fits TRBD1 or TRBD2 (5 bases each). V was trimmed by 9 bases and J by 5 bases, leaving 20 bases between them. The length of the CDR3 is 15 residues. CDR1 is MNHEY and CDR2 is SVGEGT in the germline V gene. CDR3: CARLKGSGQNNEQFF. The CDR3 DNA reads as TGTGCCAGACTAAAGGGGAGTGGCCAAAACAATGAGCAGTTCTTC.

This clonotype turned up a few times. The rearrangement joins TRBV3-1 to TRBJ1-2; 12 bases fit TRBD1. This CDR3 is 15 amino acids long. The ends lost 2 bases at V and 6 bases at J; junction bases unmatched: 4. Germline values: CDR1 LGHDT, CDR2 YNNKEL (reference sequence). The CDR3 region is CASSQRDRGPNGYTF. The CDR3 DNA reads TGTGCCAGCAGCCAAAGGGACAGGGGGCCGAATGGCTACACCTTC.

This clonotype has more than one count but fewer than ten. The V call is TRBV11-2, the J call TRBJ2-7; 7 nucleotides align to TRBD2. This CDR3 has 13 residues. CDR1 SGHAT and CDR2 FQNNGV come from the germline V gene. J gave up 0 bases and V 5 bases, and 1 base lay outside the gene matches. CDR3: CASSGDYSYEQYF. The CDR3 region has the DNA TGTGCCAGCAGCGGGGACTACTCCTACGAGCAGTACTTC.

There are many counts of this clonotype. The chain links TRBV11-3 to TRBJ2-1, with 13 bases identical to TRBD2. Germline-derived CDR1 and CDR2 are SGHNT and YENEEA. The CDR3 has 16 residues. The V and J ends lost 0 bases and 6 bases, in that order; junction bases with no gene match: 2. The CDR3 loop reads CASSLETSGRVNEQFF. CDR3 in DNA: TGTGCCAGCAGCTTAGAAACTAGCGGGAGGGTCAATGAGCAGTTCTTC. Together with reference TRBV11-3 and TRBJ2-1, the CDR3 gives the full variable domain: EAGVVQSPRYKIIEKKQPVAFWCNPISGHNTLYWYLQNLGQGPELLIRYENEEAVDDSQLPKDRFSAERLKGVDSTLKIQPAELGDSAVYLCASSLETSGRVNEQFFGPGTRLTVL.

About this clonotype itself: A much larger clone lies a single base off, so this may be a read error. The genes are TRBV18 and TRBJ2-1, with D unresolved. The CDR3 is 13 residues long. Germline CDR1 and CDR2: KGHSH and LQKENI. In DNA, the CDR3 is TGTGCCAACTCACCGGTGCAGGACAATGAGCAGTTCTTC. Amino acids: CANSPVQDNEQFF.

The CDR3 region is CASSRHYLRTGQENQPQHF. The CDR3 bases are TGCGCCAGCAGCCGCCATTATCTCCGGACAGGGCAGGAAAATCAGCCCCAGCATTTT. The chain employs TRBV4-1 and TRBJ1-5; 8 bases align to TRBD1. V shed 4 bases, J shed 4 bases, and the junction held 18 bases outside the gene matches. Germline CDR1 reads MGHRA; CDR2 reads YSYEKL. The CDR3 has 19 amino acids.

There are a few counts of this clonotype. This chain uses TRBV27 with TRBJ2-3; D unresolved. Germline-derived CDR1 and CDR2 are MNHEY and SMNVEV (reference sequence). V was pared by 8 bases and J by 2 bases, with 11 bases between. This CDR3 spans 13 amino acids. The CDR3 is CASQSPTTDTQYF. The CDR3 DNA follows: TGTGCCAGCCAAAGTCCCACCACAGATACGCAGTATTTT.

This clonotype was seen a handful of times. This chain joins TRBV7-9 and TRBJ2-7; D ambiguous. V was cut by 1 base and J by 4 bases, with 11 bases left in between. Per the germline V gene, CDR1 is SEHNR and CDR2 is FQNEAQ (reference sequence). The CDR3 is 14 residues long. The DNA of the CDR3 is TGTGCCAGCAGCTTAGACCCCACCCCTTACGAGCAGTACTTC. Translating it yields CASSLDPTPYEQYF.

This clonotype came up many times. The chain carries TRBV27 and TRBJ2-1; 9 positions agree with TRBD2. Germline CDR1 is MNHEY and CDR2 is SMNVEV (reference sequence). V was pared by 5 bases and J by 8 bases, with 10 bases of the junction left unmatched. This CDR3 region has 15 residues. This CDR3 reads CASSPFSGRPDEQFF. The CDR3 DNA is TGTGCCAGCAGTCCCTTTAGCGGGAGACCGGATGAGCAGTTCTTC.

The V and J genes are TRBV7-9 and TRBJ2-2; a weak D match, TRBD2 (6 bases). From germline, CDR1 is SEHNR and CDR2 FQNEAQ (reference sequence). Trimming removed 4 bases at V and 0 bases at J, with 9 bases between. The CDR3 length is 15 residues. This CDR3 reads CASSYLATNTGELFF. As DNA, the CDR3 is TGTGCCAGCAGCTATCTAGCGACGAACACCGGGGAGCTGTTTTTT.

In its sample, this clonotype was seen many times. The chain recombines TRBV20-1 with TRBJ2-7, with 7 bases lining up with TRBD2. The J segment lost 2 bases and the V segment lost 4 bases, leaving 5 bases of the junction unmatched. CDR1 is DFQATT, CDR2 SNEGSKA, per germline (reference sequence). This CDR3 is 13 amino acids long. CDR3 protein: CSAIKTSTYEQYF. CDR3 in DNA: TGCAGTGCTATAAAGACTAGCACCTACGAGCAGTACTTC.

This clonotype was counted only a few times. The V gene is TRBV6-2 or TRBV6-3, the J gene TRBJ2-4; no firm D call. Germline lookup yields CDR1 MNHEY and CDR2 SVGEGT. Trimming left V 8 bases short and J 2 bases short, with 10 bases between. The CDR3 extends over 13 amino acids. CDR3 nucleotide sequence: TGTGCCAGCGGCCACCCTCCCAAAAACATTCAGTACTTC. Amino acid sequence: CASGHPPKNIQYF.

This clonotype was seen repeatedly, ten times or more. This CDR3 is CASSLSPSPWGTEAFF. CDR3 bases: TGTGCCAGCAGTTTATCACCTAGCCCCTGGGGCACTGAAGCTTTCTTT. The chain is built from TRBV27 and TRBJ1-1; the D is unclear. The germline gives CDR1 MNHEY, CDR2 SMNVEV (reference sequence). The CDR3 runs 16 residues. Between the trimmed V and J ends, which lost 0 bases and 4 bases, there was a span of 15 bases.

This clonotype was observed a few times. V and J are TRBV25-1 and TRBJ1-2; 7 positions match TRBD1. The junction had 10 bases not matched to a gene; V was cut back by 6 bases and J by 3 bases. This CDR3 is built from 15 residues. The V gene's germline CDR1 is MGHDK and CDR2 SYGVNS. DNA of the CDR3: TGTGCCAGCAGCCAGGGTGGGGACAGCTACTATGGCTACACCTTC. It translates to CASSQGGDSYYGYTF.

This clonotype was detected only a few times. The CDR3: CASSPWRDYNEQFF. The CDR3, as DNA: TGCGCCAGCAGCCCTTGGCGGGACTACAATGAGCAGTTCTTC. The V call is TRBV5-1, the J call TRBJ2-1; possible D gene TRBD2, 6 bases. The CDR3 has 14 amino acids. The V end was cut by 4 bases, the J end by 3 bases, with 11 bases between. The V gene's germline CDR1 is SGHRS and CDR2 YFSETQ.

This clonotype turned up a few times. Germline and junction disagree at one end, which may indicate a read error. J is TRBJ2-7 and V is TRBV3-1; TRBD2 matches 15 bases. The germline gives CDR1 LGHDT, CDR2 YNNKEL (reference sequence). The CDR3 has 18 amino acids. The CDR3 is CASSQGLAGGEVAYGQYF. The CDR3, as DNA: TGTGCCAGCAGCCAGGGACTAGCGGGAGGTGAGGTCGCCTACGGGCAGTACTTC.

This clonotype was seen at least ten times. The chain carries TRBV30 and TRBJ2-7; D call uncertain. This CDR3 has 11 amino acids. V was shortened by 2 bases and J by 1 base, with 3 bases between the two germline ends. The germline V gene has CDR1 GTSNPN and CDR2 SVGIG (reference sequence). As DNA, the CDR3 is TGTGCCTGGAGTCCTTCCTACGAGCAGTACTTC. Amino acid sequence: CAWSPSYEQYF.

This clonotype was counted many times. The CDR3 nucleotides are TGTGCCAGCAGCTGGGACAGGGTCGAGCAGTACTTC. As protein: CASSWDRVEQYF. The V gene is TRBV11-2, the J gene TRBJ2-7; 9 nucleotides match TRBD1. The CDR3 covers 12 residues. Germline lookup yields CDR1 SGHAT and CDR2 FQNNGV. V trimming: 4 bases; J trimming: 6 bases; junction bases outside the gene matches: 1.

The table lists this clonotype with many counts. This chain connects TRBV30 to TRBJ2-7, with 8 bases that match TRBD1. This CDR3 has 13 amino acids. The germline V gene encodes CDR1 GTSNPN and CDR2 SVGIG (reference sequence). V was pared by 0 bases and J by 6 bases, with 4 bases of the junction left unmatched. Here the CDR3 reads CAWSVQQGAEQYF. The CDR3 DNA sequence: TGTGCCTGGAGTGTACAGCAGGGGGCCGAGCAGTACTTC.

This clonotype was seen repeatedly, ten times or more. This sequence joins TRBV29-1 and TRBJ1-1; D is uncertain. Germline V CDR1 and CDR2: SQVTM, ANQGSEA. Trimming removed 1 base at V and 3 bases at J, with 12 bases between. The CDR3 spans 14 residues. The CDR3 is CSVEGGGLDTEAFF. The CDR3 nucleotides are TGCAGCGTTGAAGGGGGAGGATTGGACACTGAAGCTTTCTTT.

This clonotype was seen repeatedly, ten times or more. The rearrangement uses TRBV20-1 and TRBJ1-5; no definite D call. CDR1 and CDR2 from the germline V gene are DFQATT and SNEGSKA (reference sequence). The CDR3 sequence is 12 residues long. The V end was cut by 1 base, the J end by 5 bases, with 6 bases between. CDR3 amino acids: CSARVRDQPQHF. The CDR3 nucleotides read TGCAGTGCTAGAGTCCGAGATCAGCCCCAGCATTTT.

In this sample, this clonotype turned up many times. The CDR3 sequence is CASSLVRVAGVTGELFF. The CDR3 DNA follows: TGTGCCAGCAGTTTAGTCAGGGTGGCGGGAGTAACCGGGGAGCTGTTTTTT. The genes are TRBV27 and TRBJ2-2; the match to TRBD2 covers 7 bases. The trim removed 2 bases at V and 5 bases at J, leaving 11 bases unmatched. CDR1 MNHEY and CDR2 SMNVEV come from the germline V gene (reference sequence). The CDR3 has 17 residues.

Only a few counts were recorded for this clonotype. The V and J genes are TRBV19 and TRBJ1-1; 8 nucleotides agree with TRBD1. Unmatched junction bases numbered 10, after V lost 8 bases and J lost 2 bases. Germline CDR1 reads LNHDA; CDR2 reads SQIVND (reference sequence). This CDR3 spans 15 amino acids. The DNA of the CDR3 is TGTGCCAGTGGTCCCCCGGACAGGGTTAACACTGAAGCTTTCTTT. Its protein is CASGPPDRVNTEAFF.

This clonotype has a count of ten or more. V usage is TRBV11-2 and J usage is TRBJ1-2; a weak D match, TRBD1 (6 bases). The CDR3 is 15 amino acids. Germline loops: CDR1 SGHAT, CDR2 FQNNGV. Deletions cut 1 base from V and 3 bases from J, with 12 bases between. This CDR3 reads CASSLGAGAYYGYTF. The CDR3 coding sequence is TGTGCCAGCAGCTTAGGCGCAGGGGCATACTATGGCTACACCTTC.

At least ten counts were recorded for this clonotype. The V gene is TRBV20-1, the J gene TRBJ2-7, with D perhaps given as TRBD1 or TRBD2 (6 bases each). Germline CDR1 DFQATT, CDR2 SNEGSKA (reference sequence). The V and J ends lost 6 bases and 6 bases respectively, with 18 bases between them. There are 13 residues in the CDR3. In nucleotides, the CDR3 is TGCAGTGCCTTGGCGGTGGGGGGCACCGAGCAGTACTTC. Amino acids: CSALAVGGTEQYF.

This clonotype was seen at least ten times. The V gene is TRBV3-1, the J gene TRBJ2-7, with a tentative D call TRBD2 (6 bases). CDR3 length: 15 residues. Trimming cost V 2 bases and J 3 bases, with 14 bases left between them. Germline V gene data show CDR1 as LGHDT and CDR2 as YNNKEL (reference sequence). The CDR3: CASSQSEETSYEQYF. CDR3 nucleotides: TGTGCCAGCAGCCAAAGTGAGGAGACTAGCTACGAGCAGTACTTC.

The genes are TRBV29-1 and TRBJ2-3; a weak D match, TRBD1 (5 bases). The CDR3 is 14 amino acids. Trimming cost V 3 bases and J 4 bases, with 14 bases left between them. CDR1 and CDR2 from the germline V gene are SQVTM and ANQGSEA. The CDR3 DNA follows: TGCAGCGTTGATGGGCGTAAAGGGGCAGATACGCAGTATTTT. It encodes CSVDGRKGADTQYF.

J is TRBJ1-2 and V is TRBV24-1; no definite D call. V was shortened by 3 bases and J by 3 bases, with 13 bases between the two germline ends. Germline CDR1 reads KGHDR; CDR2 reads SFDVKD. CDR3 size: 15 residues. CDR3 DNA: TGTGCCACCAGTGATCCCTCTAGACCGGACTATGGCTACACCTTC. Residues: CATSDPSRPDYGYTF.

The V gene is TRBV19, the J gene TRBJ1-4, with D unresolved. Germline values: CDR1 LNHDA, CDR2 SQIVND (reference sequence). This CDR3 comprises 17 residues. The V gene lost 4 bases and the J gene lost 5 bases, with 20 bases spanning the gap. The DNA for the CDR3 is TGTGCCAGTAGTACGACAAGACCACCGGGCAGGAATGAAAAACTGTTTTTT. Translation gives CASSTTRPPGRNEKLFF.